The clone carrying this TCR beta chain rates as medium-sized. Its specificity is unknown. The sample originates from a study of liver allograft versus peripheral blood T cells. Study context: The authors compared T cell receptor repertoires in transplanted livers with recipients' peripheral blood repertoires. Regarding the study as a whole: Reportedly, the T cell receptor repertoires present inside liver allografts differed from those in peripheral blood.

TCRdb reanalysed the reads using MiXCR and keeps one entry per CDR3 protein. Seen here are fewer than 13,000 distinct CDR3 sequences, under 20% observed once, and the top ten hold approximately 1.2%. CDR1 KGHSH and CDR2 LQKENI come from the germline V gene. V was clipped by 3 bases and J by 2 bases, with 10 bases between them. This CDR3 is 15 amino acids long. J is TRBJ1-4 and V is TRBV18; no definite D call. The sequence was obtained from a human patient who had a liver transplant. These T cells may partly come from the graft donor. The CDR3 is CASSPRALTNEKLFF. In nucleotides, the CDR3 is TGTGCCAGCTCACCGAGGGCTCTCACTAATGAAAAACTGTTTTTT. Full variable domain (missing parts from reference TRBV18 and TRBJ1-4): NAGVMQNPRHLVRRRGQEARLRCSPMKGHSHVYWYRQLPEEGLKFMVYLQKENIIDESGMPKERFSAEFPKEGPSILRIQQVVRGDSAAYFCASSPRALTNEKLFFGSGTQLSVL.